This TCR beta chain was retrieved from a study of T cells in Graves' hyperthyroidism and ophthalmopathy. Across the whole study: Peripheral blood was taken when the disease was first diagnosed, before any treatment began.

This clonotype came up many times. Amplified regions were TCR beta CDR3 sequences from RNA transcripts. The TCR CDR3 first-round RT-PCR relied on the HTBI primer set. Each CDR3 protein is one row after TCRdb ran MiXCR on the multiplex PCR reads. Of around 690,000 distinct CDR3 sequences in the sample, roughly 17% were seen once. The origin of this receptor is a man over 45 with Graves' hyperthyroidism. The sequencing sample was made of blood.

This chain's CDR3 is CASSERTSGTVGGQFF. As DNA, the CDR3 is TGTGCCAGCAGTGAACGGACTAGCGGGACTGTGGGAGGGCAGTTCTTC. The chain recombines TRBV2 with TRBJ2-1; 12 bases match TRBD2. The CDR3 sequence is 16 residues long. After removal of 2 bases from V and 12 bases from J, the junction contained 11 bases not matched to a gene. Germline V gene data show CDR1 as SNHLY and CDR2 as FYNNEI.